This entry features one T cell receptor beta chain sequence. Profiling relied on immunoSEQ multiplex PCR, and the TCRdb table lists in-frame clones only, not all of them. The sample lists around 140,000 clones, about 90% occurring once. This specimen belongs to a study of control samples from healthy donors and cancer patients. This receptor was taken from a woman aged 45-60 years in good health. Source material: blood.

Here the CDR3 reads CASSIAGRGREDYGYTF. CDR3 DNA sequence: TGTGCCAGTAGTATAGCCGGCAGGGGGCGCGAAGACTATGGCTACACCTTC. The rearrangement joins TRBV19 to TRBJ1-2; TRBD1 aligns across 8 bases. The CDR3 contains 17 residues. With 1 base clipped from V and 3 bases from J, the junction kept 10 bases outside the gene matches. Looked up from germline, CDR1 is LNHDA and CDR2 is SQIVND (reference sequence).